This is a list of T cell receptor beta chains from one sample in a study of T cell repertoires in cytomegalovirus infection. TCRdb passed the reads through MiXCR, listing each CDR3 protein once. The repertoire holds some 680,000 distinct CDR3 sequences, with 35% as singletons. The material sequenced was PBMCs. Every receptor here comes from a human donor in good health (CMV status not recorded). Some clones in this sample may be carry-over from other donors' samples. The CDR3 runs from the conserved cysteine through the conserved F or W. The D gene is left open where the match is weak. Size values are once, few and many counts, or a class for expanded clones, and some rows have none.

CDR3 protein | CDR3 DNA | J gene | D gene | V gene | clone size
CASSGPSGGDTGELFF | TGTGCCAGCAGCGGGCCTAGCGGGGGGGACACCGGGGAGCTGTTTTTT | TRBJ2-2 | TRBD2 | TRBV7-6 | NA
CASSVGANSHQETQYF | TGTGCCAGCAGCGTAGGGGCCAACAGTCATCAAGAGACCCAGTACTTC | TRBJ2-5 | NA | TRBV9 | NA
CASRGRPEAFF | TGTGCCAGCCGAGGGAGGCCTGAAGCTTTCTTT | TRBJ1-1 | NA | TRBV28 | few
CASSLDHSQETQYF | TGTGCCAGCAGCTTAGATCACAGCCAAGAGACCCAGTACTTC | TRBJ2-5 | NA | TRBV11-2 | few
CAIRASGGVGDEQFF | TGTGCCATCAGAGCTAGCGGGGGGGTAGGCGATGAGCAGTTCTTC | TRBJ2-1 | TRBD2 | TRBV10-3 | NA
CASRSTGTSGTWLEQFF | TGTGCCAGCAGATCCACGGGGACTAGCGGGACGTGGCTTGAGCAGTTCTTC | TRBJ2-1 | TRBD2 | TRBV7-8 | few
CASGREGRGQPQHF | TGTGCCAGTGGAAGGGAGGGCCGGGGGCAGCCCCAGCATTTT | TRBJ1-5 | NA | TRBV19 | once
CAISVRTLGDTQYF | TGTGCCATCAGTGTCAGGACCCTCGGAGATACGCAGTATTTT | TRBJ2-3 | NA | TRBV10-3 | NA
CSVPGPKMNTEAFF | TGCAGCGTCCCCGGGCCCAAGATGAACACTGAAGCTTTCTTT | TRBJ1-1 | NA | TRBV29-1 | NA
CASGRPGAGQHYGYTF | TGTGCCAGCGGGCGACCCGGGGCGGGACAGCACTATGGCTACACCTTC | TRBJ1-2 | TRBD1 | TRBV12-3/TRBV12-4 | many
CASSSSPSGHTYEQYF | TGTGCCAGCAGCTCGTCCCCTAGTGGCCATACCTACGAGCAGTACTTC | TRBJ2-7 | NA | TRBV7-6 | once
CASTEGTEAFF | TGTGCCAGCACTGAGGGGACTGAAGCTTTCTTT | TRBJ1-1 | NA | TRBV7-9 | NA
CASGSGYSSEQYF | TGTGCCAGCGGCAGTGGATACTCCTCCGAGCAGTACTTC | TRBJ2-7 | NA | TRBV27 | NA
CASSLAKGAEAFF | TGTGCCAGCAGCTTAGCAAAGGGGGCTGAAGCTTTCTTT | TRBJ1-1 | NA | TRBV7-2 | few
CATSSGNTDTQYF | TGTGCCACCTCTAGCGGGAATACAGATACGCAGTATTTT | TRBJ2-3 | TRBD2 | TRBV19 | few
CSARKSGGYEQYF | TGCAGTGCTAGAAAGAGCGGCGGTTACGAGCAGTACTTC | TRBJ2-7 | NA | TRBV20-1 | NA
CASSRATGANVLTF | TGTGCCAGCAGCCGCGCGACCGGGGCCAACGTCCTGACTTTC | TRBJ2-6 | NA | TRBV6-5 | NA
CASSQEGFGELFF | TGTGCCAGCAGCCAAGAGGGCTTCGGGGAGCTGTTTTTT | TRBJ2-2 | NA | TRBV14 | NA
CASSALGGSNQPQHF | TGTGCCAGCAGTGCCCTTGGGGGTAGCAATCAGCCCCAGCATTTT | TRBJ1-5 | NA | TRBV28 | NA
CASSIGGTGVDGYTF | TGTGCCAGTAGTATCGGGGGGACGGGAGTGGATGGCTACACCTTC | TRBJ1-2 | NA | TRBV19 | few
CASSLNTGISGNTIYF | TGTGCCAGCAGCTTAAACACAGGGATCTCTGGAAACACCATATATTTT | TRBJ1-3 | NA | TRBV9 | NA
CASSLGAGGASNTQYF | TGTGCCAGCAGCTTAGGAGCGGGGGGGGCCTCCAATACGCAGTATTTT | TRBJ2-3 | TRBD2 | TRBV11-2 | NA
CASRTAVEGSPLHF | TGTGCCAGCAGGACAGCCGTTGAGGGATCACCCCTCCACTTT | TRBJ1-6 | NA | TRBV6-5 | many
CASSAWTGDEQYF | TGTGCCAGCAGTGCTTGGACAGGAGATGAGCAGTACTTC | TRBJ2-7 | TRBD1 | TRBV27 | NA
CASSPPPERSSGNTIYF | TGTGCCAGCAGCCCGCCCCCTGAAAGGAGCTCTGGAAACACCATATATTTT | TRBJ1-3 | NA | TRBV7-9 | few
CASSLAGQVYEQYF | TGTGCCAGCAGCTTGGCTGGACAGGTCTACGAGCAGTACTTC | TRBJ2-7 | TRBD1 | TRBV5-4 | few
CASKGEQETQYF | TGTGCCAGCAAGGGTGAGCAAGAGACCCAGTACTTC | TRBJ2-5 | NA | TRBV28 | NA
CASSLLAGPANTGELFF | TGCGCCAGCAGTCTACTAGCGGGGCCCGCGAACACCGGGGAGCTGTTTTTT | TRBJ2-2 | TRBD2 | TRBV10-2 | few
CASRENYGPEAFF | TGTGCCAGCAGAGAAAACTACGGGCCTGAAGCTTTCTTT | TRBJ1-1 | NA | TRBV2 | few
CASSATQWTSNQPQHF | TGTGCCAGCAGCGCTACCCAGTGGACGAGCAATCAGCCCCAGCATTTT | TRBJ1-5 | NA | TRBV7-2 | NA
CASNTQETQYF | TGTGCCAGCAACACCCAAGAGACCCAGTACTTC | TRBJ2-5 | NA | TRBV2 | few
CSVDVGHTDTQYF | TGCAGCGTTGATGTCGGTCACACAGATACGCAGTATTTT | TRBJ2-3 | NA | TRBV29-1 | few
CASSHLPGADTQYF | TGCGCCAGCAGCCACCTCCCCGGGGCAGATACGCAGTATTTT | TRBJ2-3 | NA | TRBV4-3 | NA
CASSLWTDNYGYTF | TGTGCCAGCAGCTTGTGGACCGACAACTATGGCTACACCTTC | TRBJ1-2 | NA | TRBV7-9 | few
CASSLLRQTKNIQYF | TGTGCCAGCAGTTTATTAAGGCAGACCAAAAACATTCAGTACTTC | TRBJ2-4 | NA | TRBV28 | NA
CASSLSGGLQETQYF | TGTGCCAGCAGTTTAAGCGGGGGGCTCCAAGAGACCCAGTACTTC | TRBJ2-5 | TRBD2 | TRBV12-3/TRBV12-4 | NA
CSAGRVEAFF | TGCAGTGCTGGGCGGGTCGAAGCTTTCTTT | TRBJ1-1 | NA | TRBV20-1 | NA
CASTLSGRPAHTQYF | TGTGCCAGCACCCTTAGCGGGAGACCGGCTCATACGCAGTATTTT | TRBJ2-3 | TRBD2 | TRBV28 | few
CASSRVVGPHVDTQYF | TGTGCCAGCAGTAGAGTCGTCGGTCCCCACGTGGATACGCAGTATTTT | TRBJ2-3 | NA | TRBV6-5 | NA
CASSLAPSEETQYF | TGCGCCAGCAGCTTGGCGCCTAGTGAAGAGACCCAGTACTTC | TRBJ2-5 | NA | TRBV5-1 | once
CASSISAPGGGGSPLHF | NA | TRBJ1-6 | NA | TRBV19 | few
CASSARDSTQETQSF | TGTGCCAGCAGCGCCCGGGACAGTACTCAAGAGACCCAGTCCTTC | TRBJ2-5 | TRBD1 | TRBV7-9 | NA
CASSPLGSSAGASPLHF | TGTGCCAGCAGCCCCCTTGGGTCCAGTGCTGGTGCATCACCCCTCCACTTT | TRBJ1-6 | NA | TRBV9 | NA